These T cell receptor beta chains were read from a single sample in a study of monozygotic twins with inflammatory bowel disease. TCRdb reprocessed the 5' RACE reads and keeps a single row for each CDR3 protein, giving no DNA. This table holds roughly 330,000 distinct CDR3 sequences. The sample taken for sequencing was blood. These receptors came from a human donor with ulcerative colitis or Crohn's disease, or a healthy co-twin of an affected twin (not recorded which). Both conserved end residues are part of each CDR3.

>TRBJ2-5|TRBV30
CAWSKGQGREETQYF
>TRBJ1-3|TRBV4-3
CASSQFADRAGNTIYF
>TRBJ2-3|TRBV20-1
CSATTSTDTQYF
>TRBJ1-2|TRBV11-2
CASSLEAGSFYGYTF
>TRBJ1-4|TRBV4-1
CASSQGVTGIGQKLFF
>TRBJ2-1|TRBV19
CASSGRVFNEQFF
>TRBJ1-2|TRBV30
CAWTQRTNYGYTF
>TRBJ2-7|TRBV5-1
CASSFQGQHEQYF
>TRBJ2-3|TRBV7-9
CASSLSTGGTDTQYF
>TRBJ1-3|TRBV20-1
CSARKTAGNTIYF
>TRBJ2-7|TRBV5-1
CASTPYLGQGTFYEQYF
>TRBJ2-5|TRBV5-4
CASSNGYQETQYF
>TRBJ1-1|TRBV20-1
CSTPGGPNTEAFF
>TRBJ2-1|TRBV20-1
CSAELGTSGLNNEQFF
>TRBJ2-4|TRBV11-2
CASSTPGQERGVQYF
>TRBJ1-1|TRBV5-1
CASSRDGQTNTEAFF